This TCR beta chain emerged from a study of OX40 agonist ivuxolimab in advanced cancers. On the study more broadly: Treatment received earlier with anti-PD-1, anti-PD-L1 or anti-CTLA-4 agents was allowed, and 40% had some.

Germline CDR1 reads SGHAT; CDR2 reads FQNNGV. The CDR3 has 12 amino acids. V lost 3 bases to trimming and J lost 6 bases, with 6 bases between them. Method: immunoSEQ multiplex PCR; TCRdb's copy keeps in-frame clones and lacks some. The repertoire holds tens of thousands of clones, with around 90% as singletons. Blood sampling was done at baseline, cycle 4 day 1, and cycle 7 day 1. V usage is TRBV11-2 and J usage is TRBJ2-1, with D maybe TRBD1 (5 bases). The source was CD4+ or CD8+ T cells sorted from blood, collected in a trial of the OX40 agonist ivuxolimab. The sequence came from an adult with an advanced solid tumor such as melanoma, head and neck, liver or kidney cancer. This CDR3 reads CASSFTGNEQFF. CDR3 bases: TGTGCCAGCAGCTTTACAGGCAATGAGCAGTTCTTC.